The following is a TCR beta chain sequence with its context. The target antigen is unknown. This specimen comes from a study of shared clonotypes between healthy human individuals. After removal of 4 bases from V and 0 bases from J, the junction contained 7 bases not matched to a gene. CDR3 size: 15 residues. Germline loops: CDR1 SGHNT, CDR2 YYREEE (reference sequence). Whole-study findings and limits: Sharing across four donors was seen in 5% to 5.5% of naive CD4 clonotypes. Larger richness was generally estimated for naive than memory subsets.

CD4+ cell separation produced CD45RA+ naive and CD45RA-negative memory subsets. Method: immunoSEQ multiplex PCR; TCRdb's copy keeps in-frame clones and lacks some. The repertoire includes approximately 1.5 million clones, 95% to 99% of them detected once, and roughly 0.45% sits in the top ten. The sample was naive CD4+ T cells sorted from blood. Subset defined: CD45RA+ positively selected. The clonotype was recovered from a man between 25 and 39 years old in good health. The chain couples TRBV5-4 to TRBJ2-7; 7 bases map to TRBD2. The CDR3 nucleotides are TGTGCCAGCAGCACAACGGGAGGCCGCTCCTACGAGCAGTACTTC. It yields the protein CASSTTGGRSYEQYF.